The 20 T cell receptor beta chains below come from one sample, sequenced in a study of OX40 agonist ivuxolimab in advanced cancers. Sequencing was performed with immunoSEQ multiplex PCR; in TCRdb, only in-frame clones are kept and a portion is missing. The table has roughly 71,000 clones, 84% seen once; the top ten hold roughly 0.79%. The sample here was CD4+ or CD8+ T cells sorted from blood, taken in a trial of the OX40 agonist ivuxolimab. The receptors come from an adult with an advanced solid tumor such as melanoma, head and neck, liver or kidney cancer.

The rearrangement uses TRBV5-1 and TRBJ2-5; 14 nucleotides line up with TRBD2. Losses at the gene ends were 0 bases for V and 1 base for J; bases not matched to a gene: 2. Germline V gene data show CDR1 as SGHRS and CDR2 as YFSETQ. This CDR3 comprises 17 residues. This CDR3 reads CASSLGTSGGTQETQYF. For the CDR3, the DNA is TGCGCCAGCAGCTTGGGGACTAGCGGGGGGACCCAAGAGACCCAGTACTTC.

The chain couples TRBV7-9 to TRBJ2-7; tentative D call: TRBD1 (6 bases). The germline CDR1 and CDR2 sequences are SEHNR and FQNEAQ (reference sequence). V shed 1 base and J shed 9 bases, with 16 bases lying between them. The CDR3 extends over 14 amino acids. CDR3 sequence reads: CASSLDQGQLGQYF. In nucleotides, the CDR3 is TGTGCCAGCAGCTTAGATCAGGGACAATTAGGGCAGTACTTC.

The V call is TRBV13, the J call TRBJ2-2, with TRBD1 as a possible D gene (6 bases). The CDR3 has 13 residues. The germline V gene has CDR1 PRHDT and CDR2 FYEKMQ (reference sequence). Trimming pared 7 bases from V and 3 bases from J, leaving 9 bases between. CDR3 residues: CASNREYTGELFF. The CDR3 nucleotides read TGTGCCAGCAACAGGGAGTACACCGGGGAGCTGTTTTTT.

V is TRBV11-1 and J is TRBJ1-3; unclear D gene. Trimming took 5 bases from V and 1 from J, leaving 9 bases between them. Germline CDR1 SGHAT, CDR2 FQDESV (reference sequence). This CDR3 region has 14 residues. The CDR3 nucleotides read TGTGCCAGCAGCCGGACTAGGTCTGGAAACACCATATATTTT. Its protein product is CASSRTRSGNTIYF.

J is TRBJ2-3 and V is TRBV29-1; 10 nucleotides line up with TRBD2. The CDR3 spans 14 residues. The trim removed 7 bases at V and 7 bases at J, leaving 11 bases unmatched. Germline loops: CDR1 SQVTM, CDR2 ANQGSEA. The CDR3, as DNA: TGCAGCGCCCCCCAACAGCGGGGGGGGAATACGCAGTATTTT. Translation: CSAPQQRGGNTQYF.

The chain couples TRBV4-2 to TRBJ1-3; no clear D gene. V dropped 0 bases and J dropped 0 bases, with 6 bases sitting between them. Germline CDR1 is LGHNA and CDR2 is YNFKEQ. The CDR3 loop spans 15 amino acids. The CDR3 DNA is TGTGCCAGCAGCCAAGACGGATCCTCTGGAAACACCATATATTTT. Translation gives CASSQDGSSGNTIYF.

The chain links TRBV7-9 to TRBJ1-1, with D possibly being TRBD1 (5 bases). The CDR3 extends over 15 amino acids. Germline CDR1 and CDR2: SEHNR and FQNEAQ (reference sequence). The V end was cut by 5 bases, the J end by 0 bases, with 13 bases between. CDR3 DNA sequence: TGTGCCAGCAGCAAAGATGGGGGGTTGAACACTGAAGCTTTCTTT. Protein sequence: CASSKDGGLNTEAFF.

The chain employs TRBV11-3 and TRBJ1-6, with D possibly TRBD1 on 6 matching bases. The V gene's germline CDR1 is SGHNT and CDR2 YENEEA. The CDR3 is made up of 16 amino acids. V lost 1 base to trimming and J lost 4 bases, with 11 bases between them. Written as DNA, the CDR3 is TGTGCCAGCAGCTTAGGGTACAGGGATTATAATTCACCCCTCCACTTT. Protein product: CASSLGYRDYNSPLHF. Drawing the rest from reference TRBV11-3 and TRBJ1-6, the complete variable domain is EAGVVQSPRYKIIEKKQPVAFWCNPISGHNTLYWYLQNLGQGPELLIRYENEEAVDDSQLPKDRFSAERLKGVDSTLKIQPAELGDSAVYLCASSLGYRDYNSPLHFGNGTRLTVT.

The chain couples TRBV25-1 to TRBJ2-3; the match to TRBD2 covers 9 bases. Looked up from germline, CDR1 is MGHDK and CDR2 is SYGVNS. Trimming took 5 bases from V and 9 from J; bases not matched to a gene: 15. This CDR3 comprises 16 residues. The CDR3 region has the DNA TGTGCCAGCAGTAAGGTGGCCGGTAGCGGGAGCGGCACGCAGTATTTT. Its protein is CASSKVAGSGSGTQYF. Complete variable domain (other parts from reference TRBV25-1 and TRBJ2-3): EADIYQTPRYLVIGTGKKITLECSQTMGHDKMYWYQQDPGMELHLIHYSYGVNSTEKGDLSSESTVSRIRTEHFPLTLESARPSHTSQYLCASSKVAGSGSGTQYFGPGTRLTVL.

The chain couples TRBV19 to TRBJ1-1; possibly TRBD1 for D (6 bases). The V gene lost 8 bases and the J gene lost 7 bases, with 20 bases spanning the gap. CDR3 length: 14 residues. Germline V gene data show CDR1 as LNHDA and CDR2 as SQIVND (reference sequence). The CDR3 protein is CASSYLSRGIEAFF. The CDR3 DNA sequence: TGTGCCAGTTCCTACTTATCCAGGGGAATTGAAGCTTTCTTT.

The chain joins TRBV12-5 to TRBJ2-3; D not resolved. The CDR3 runs to 13 residues. Looked up from germline, CDR1 is LGHNT and CDR2 is FRNRAP. Trimming cost V 0 bases and J 4 bases, with 5 bases left between them. CDR3 nucleotides: TGTGCTAGTGGTTTGGTAGAGTCAGATACGCAGTATTTT. Protein sequence: CASGLVESDTQYF.

This sequence joins TRBV2 and TRBJ1-1, with D possibly TRBD1 on 5 matching bases. Germline V CDR1 and CDR2: SNHLY, FYNNEI. The length of the CDR3 is 13 residues. Trimming cost V 11 bases and J 5 bases, with 18 bases left between them. The CDR3 is CASILREGTEAFF. As DNA, the CDR3 is TGTGCCTCGATACTCCGGGAGGGGACTGAAGCTTTCTTT.

V and J are TRBV28 and TRBJ2-7; 9 bases line up with TRBD1. Germline trimming cut 1 base from V and 5 bases from J; bases unmatched to any gene: 9. The CDR3 has 16 residues. Per the germline V gene, CDR1 is MDHEN and CDR2 is SYDVKM. The CDR3 spells CASSLFGQGMADEQYF. DNA for the CDR3: TGTGCCAGCAGTTTATTCGGACAGGGGATGGCGGACGAGCAGTACTTC. Looking up the rest from reference TRBV28 and TRBJ2-7 gives the full variable domain: DVKVTQSSRYLVKRTGEKVFLECVQDMDHENMFWYRQDPGLGLRLIYFSYDVKMKEKGDIPEGYSVSREKKERFSLILESASTNQTSMYLCASSLFGQGMADEQYFGPGTRLTVT.

The gene calls are TRBV7-9 and TRBJ1-1, with TRBD1 as a possible D gene (6 bases). Germline V gene data show CDR1 as SEHNR and CDR2 as FQNEAQ (reference sequence). With 5 bases removed from V and 5 bases from J, the gap between germline ends came to 18 bases. CDR3 size: 15 residues. CDR3 loop: CASSNLGGLGTEAFF. CDR3 nucleotide sequence: TGTGCCAGCAGCAACCTCGGGGGGCTGGGGACTGAAGCTTTCTTT.

The chain combines TRBV9 with TRBJ2-1; D may be TRBD2 (6 bases). Deletions cut 0 bases from V and 7 bases from J, with 17 bases between. Germline CDR1 and CDR2: SGDLS and YYNGEE. The CDR3 runs 16 residues. The CDR3 here is CASSVVVGRGRNEQFF. CDR3 DNA sequence: TGTGCCAGCAGCGTAGTCGTCGGGAGAGGGAGGAATGAGCAGTTCTTC.

The V call is TRBV7-2, the J call TRBJ2-7; D possibly matches TRBD1 or TRBD2 (5 bases each). The CDR3 is made up of 15 amino acids. The V gene's germline CDR1 is SGHTA and CDR2 FQGNSA. The germline V and J ends were trimmed by 6 bases and 0 bases, with 15 bases remaining between them. The CDR3 coding sequence is TGTGCCAGCAGTTTTCCGGGACCGAACTCCTACGAGCAGTACTTC. Protein product: CASSFPGPNSYEQYF.

This chain links TRBV19 with TRBJ1-1; D is perhaps TRBD1 (6 bases). V was clipped by 0 bases and J by 0 bases, with 8 bases between them. The CDR3 runs to 15 residues. Germline lookup yields CDR1 LNHDA and CDR2 SQIVND (reference sequence). The chain's CDR3 is CASSIDRTVNTEAFF. CDR3 nucleotides: TGTGCCAGTAGTATAGACCGGACAGTGAACACTGAAGCTTTCTTT. The complete variable domain, with remaining parts taken from reference TRBV19 and TRBJ1-1, reads DGGITQSPKYLFRKEGQNVTLSCEQNLNHDAMYWYRQDPGQGLRLIYYSQIVNDFQKGDIAEGYSVSREKKESFPLTVTSAQKNPTAFYLCASSIDRTVNTEAFFGQGTRLTVV.

This clone was found a few times. The chain couples TRBV7-9 to TRBJ2-7; D might be TRBD1 (7 bases). The CDR3 spans 16 residues. Germline V lookup: CDR1 SEHNR, CDR2 FQNEAQ (reference sequence). V was trimmed by 0 bases and J by 4 bases, leaving 16 bases between them. The chain's CDR3 is CASSLATSPGGYEQYF. The CDR3 DNA is TGTGCCAGCAGCTTAGCGACTTCCCCAGGGGGGTACGAGCAGTACTTC.

This clone was seen only a few times. This rearrangement joins TRBV2 to TRBJ1-6, with D maybe TRBD1 (5 bases). V was trimmed by 4 bases and J by 7 bases, leaving 14 bases between them. Looked up from germline, CDR1 is SNHLY and CDR2 is FYNNEI. The CDR3 runs 15 residues. CDR3 nucleotides: TGTGCCAGCAGTGTTTGGGCCGGGGGGAATTCACCCCTCCACTTT. Encoded protein: CASSVWAGGNSPLHF.

The chain carries TRBV5-1 and TRBJ2-6; D not certain. Germline assignment: CDR1 SGHRS and CDR2 YFSETQ. This CDR3 comprises 14 residues. V was shortened by 4 bases and J by 2 bases, with 7 bases between the two germline ends. The CDR3: CASSALAGANVLTF. The CDR3 DNA reads TGCGCCAGCAGCGCCCTCGCTGGGGCCAACGTCCTGACTTTC.